This T cell receptor (beta chain) comes out of a study of blood T cell repertoires in COVID-19. Study details: From T cells, B-cell-depleted T cells, or PBMCs came the material, which was cDNA or gDNA.

This CDR3 spans 15 amino acids. CDR1 SEHNR and CDR2 FQNEAQ come from the germline V gene (reference sequence). The junction had 16 bases not matched to a gene; V was cut back by 4 bases and J by 12 bases. Researchers sorted participants into cohorts using their self-reported clinical history. Per the authors' pipeline: How many nucleated cells were present was estimated from reference gene primer amplification. Data came from immunoSEQ multiplex PCR; TCRdb stores just in-frame clones and leaves some out. V and J calls and clone size come straight from that table; D and trimming were deduced from the DNA. The data contain 390,000 or so clones, roughly nine tenths of them singletons.

This TCR came from a man younger than 30 who had recovered from COVID-19. The chain combines TRBV7-9 with TRBJ1-1; 8 nucleotides align to TRBD1. The sequenced sample was PBMCs or T cells enriched from blood (not recorded which). CDR3 DNA sequence: TGTGCCAGCAGCTCCCGGGACAGGACGGCCCCGGCGCCTTTCTTT. Protein sequence: CASSSRDRTAPAPFF.